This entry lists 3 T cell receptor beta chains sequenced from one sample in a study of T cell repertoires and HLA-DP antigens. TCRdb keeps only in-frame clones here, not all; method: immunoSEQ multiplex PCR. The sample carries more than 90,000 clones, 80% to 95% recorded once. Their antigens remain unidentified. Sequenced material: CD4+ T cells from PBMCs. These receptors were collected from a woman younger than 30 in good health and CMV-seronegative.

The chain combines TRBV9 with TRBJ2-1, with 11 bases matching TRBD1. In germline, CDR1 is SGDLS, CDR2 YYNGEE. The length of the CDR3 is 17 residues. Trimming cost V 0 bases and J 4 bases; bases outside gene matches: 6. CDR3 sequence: CASSVGGQGAFYNEQFF. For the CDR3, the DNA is TGTGCCAGCAGCGTAGGAGGACAGGGGGCGTTTTACAATGAGCAGTTCTTC.

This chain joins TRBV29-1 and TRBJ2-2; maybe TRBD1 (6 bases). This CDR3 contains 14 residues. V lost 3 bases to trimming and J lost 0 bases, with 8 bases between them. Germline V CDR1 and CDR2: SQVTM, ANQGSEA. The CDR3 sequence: CSVEGTSNTGELFF. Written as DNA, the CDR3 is TGCAGCGTTGAGGGGACATCGAACACCGGGGAGCTGTTTTTT.

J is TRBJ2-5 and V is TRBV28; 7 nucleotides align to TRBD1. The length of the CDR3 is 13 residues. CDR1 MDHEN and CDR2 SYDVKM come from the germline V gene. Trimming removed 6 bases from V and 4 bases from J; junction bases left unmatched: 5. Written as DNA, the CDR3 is TGTGCCAGCAGCCGACAGGGCGGAGAGACCCAGTACTTC. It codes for CASSRQGGETQYF.